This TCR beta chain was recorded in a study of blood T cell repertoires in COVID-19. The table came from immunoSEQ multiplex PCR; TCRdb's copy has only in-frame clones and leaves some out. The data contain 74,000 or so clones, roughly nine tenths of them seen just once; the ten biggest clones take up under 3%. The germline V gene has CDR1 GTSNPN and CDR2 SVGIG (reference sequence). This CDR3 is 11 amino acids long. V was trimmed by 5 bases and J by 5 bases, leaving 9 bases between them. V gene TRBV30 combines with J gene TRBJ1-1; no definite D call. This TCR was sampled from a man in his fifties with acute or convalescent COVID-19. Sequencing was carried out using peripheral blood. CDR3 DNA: TGTGCCTGGGAGAGAGCGACTGAAGCTTTCTTT. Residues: CAWERATEAFF.